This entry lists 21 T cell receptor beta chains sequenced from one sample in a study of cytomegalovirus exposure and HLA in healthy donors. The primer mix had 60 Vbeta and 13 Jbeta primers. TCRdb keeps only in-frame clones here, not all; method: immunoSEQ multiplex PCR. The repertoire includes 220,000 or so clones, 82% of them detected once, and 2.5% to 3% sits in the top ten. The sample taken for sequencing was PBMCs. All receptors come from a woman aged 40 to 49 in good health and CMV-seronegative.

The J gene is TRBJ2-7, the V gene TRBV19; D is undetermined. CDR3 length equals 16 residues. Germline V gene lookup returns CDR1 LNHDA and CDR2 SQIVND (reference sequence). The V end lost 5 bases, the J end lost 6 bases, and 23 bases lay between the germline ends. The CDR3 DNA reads TGTGCCAGTAGTTCGGGTTTAGTGTCGGGTCTTCTCGAGCAGTACTTC. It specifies CASSSGLVSGLLEQYF.

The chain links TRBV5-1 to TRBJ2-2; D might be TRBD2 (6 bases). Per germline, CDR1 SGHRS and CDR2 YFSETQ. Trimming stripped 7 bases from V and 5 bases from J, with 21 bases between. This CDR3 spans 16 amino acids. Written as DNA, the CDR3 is TGCGCCAGCCGCCGACGCGGGACCTCCACAACCGGGGAGCTGTTTTTT. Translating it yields CASRRRGTSTTGELFF. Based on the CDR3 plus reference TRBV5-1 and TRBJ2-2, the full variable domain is KAGVTQTPRYLIKTRGQQVTLSCSPISGHRSVSWYQQTPGQGLQFLFEYFSETQRNKGNFPGRFSGRQFSNSRSEMNVSTLELGDSALYLCASRRRGTSTTGELFFGEGSRLTVL.

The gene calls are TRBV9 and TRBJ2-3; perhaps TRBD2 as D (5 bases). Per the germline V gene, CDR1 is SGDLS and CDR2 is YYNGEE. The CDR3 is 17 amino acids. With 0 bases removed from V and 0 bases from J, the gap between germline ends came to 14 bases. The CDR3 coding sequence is TGTGCCAGCAGCGTAGAGTGGGCGGGCTATAGCACAGATACGCAGTATTTT. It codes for CASSVEWAGYSTDTQYF.

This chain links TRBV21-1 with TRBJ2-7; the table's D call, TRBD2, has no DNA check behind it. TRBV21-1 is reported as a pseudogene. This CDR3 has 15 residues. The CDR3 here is CASSMRGTIIYEQYF. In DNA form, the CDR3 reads TGTGCCAGCAGCATGAGGGGGACTATCATCTACGAGCAGTACTTC.

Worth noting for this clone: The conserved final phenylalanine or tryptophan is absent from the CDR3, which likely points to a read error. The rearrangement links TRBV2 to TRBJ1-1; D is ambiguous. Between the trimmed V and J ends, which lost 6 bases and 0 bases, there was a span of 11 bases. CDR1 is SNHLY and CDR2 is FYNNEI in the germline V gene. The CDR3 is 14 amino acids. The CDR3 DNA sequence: TGTGCCAGCAGGGGAGAGACGGTGAACACTGAAGCTTTCCTT. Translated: CASRGETVNTEAFL.

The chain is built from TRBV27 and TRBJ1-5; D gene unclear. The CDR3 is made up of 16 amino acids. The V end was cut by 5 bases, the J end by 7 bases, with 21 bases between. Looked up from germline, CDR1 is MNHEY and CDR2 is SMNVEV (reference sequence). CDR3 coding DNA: TGTGCCAGCAGTCCCTCCCTGGGCCCCATGTTGCAGCCCCAGCATTTT. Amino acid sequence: CASSPSLGPMLQPQHF.

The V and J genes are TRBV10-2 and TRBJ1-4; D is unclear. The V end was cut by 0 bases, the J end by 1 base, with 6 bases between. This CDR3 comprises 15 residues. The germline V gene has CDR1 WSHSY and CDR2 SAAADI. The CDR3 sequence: CASSESYGTNEKLFF. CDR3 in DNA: TGCGCCAGCAGTGAGTCGTACGGAACTAATGAAAAACTGTTTTTT.

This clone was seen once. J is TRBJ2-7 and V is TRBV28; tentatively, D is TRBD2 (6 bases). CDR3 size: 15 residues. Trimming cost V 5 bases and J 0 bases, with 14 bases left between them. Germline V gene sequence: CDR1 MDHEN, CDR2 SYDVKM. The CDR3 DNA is TGTGCCAGCAGTGGGCAGCGGGCCCTCTCCTACGAGCAGTACTTC. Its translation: CASSGQRALSYEQYF.

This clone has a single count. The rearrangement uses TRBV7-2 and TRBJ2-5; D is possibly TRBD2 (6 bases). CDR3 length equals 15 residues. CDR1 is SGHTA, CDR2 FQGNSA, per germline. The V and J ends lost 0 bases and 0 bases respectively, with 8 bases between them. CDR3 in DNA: TGTGCCAGCAGCTTAGCGGGACTTTACCAAGAGACCCAGTACTTC. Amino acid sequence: CASSLAGLYQETQYF.

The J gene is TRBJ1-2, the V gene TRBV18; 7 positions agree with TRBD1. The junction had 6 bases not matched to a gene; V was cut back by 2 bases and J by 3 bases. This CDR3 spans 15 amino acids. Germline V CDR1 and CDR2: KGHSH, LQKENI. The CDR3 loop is CASSPLQGMDYGYTF. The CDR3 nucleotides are TGTGCCAGCTCACCATTACAGGGGATGGACTATGGCTACACCTTC.

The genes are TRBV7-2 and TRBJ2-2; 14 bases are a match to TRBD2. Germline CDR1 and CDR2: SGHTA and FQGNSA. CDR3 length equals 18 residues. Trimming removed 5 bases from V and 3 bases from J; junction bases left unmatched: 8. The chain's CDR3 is CASSPGLAGVMDTGELFF. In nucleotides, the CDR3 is TGTGCCAGCAGCCCGGGACTAGCGGGAGTGATGGACACCGGGGAGCTGTTTTTT. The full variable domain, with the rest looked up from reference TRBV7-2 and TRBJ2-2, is GAGVSQSPSNKVTEKGKDVELRCDPISGHTALYWYRQSLGQGLEFLIYFQGNSAPDKSGLPSDRFSAERTGGSVSTLTIQRTQQEDSAVYLCASSPGLAGVMDTGELFFGEGSRLTVL.

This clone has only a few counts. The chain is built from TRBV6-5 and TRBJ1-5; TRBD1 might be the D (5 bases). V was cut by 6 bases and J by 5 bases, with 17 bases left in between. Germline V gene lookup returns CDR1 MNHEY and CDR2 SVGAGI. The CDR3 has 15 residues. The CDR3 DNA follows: TGTGCCAGCAGGGCAGGGACGGGAGAACATCAGCCCCAGCATTTT. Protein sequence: CASRAGTGEHQPQHF.

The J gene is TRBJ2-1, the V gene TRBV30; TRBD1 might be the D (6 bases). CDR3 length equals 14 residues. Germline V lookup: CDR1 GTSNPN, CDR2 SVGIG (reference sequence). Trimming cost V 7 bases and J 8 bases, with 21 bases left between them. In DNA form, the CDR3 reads TGTGCCTTCAGCCGGGCCCCTTCAGGGGATGAGCAGTTCTTC. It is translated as CAFSRAPSGDEQFF. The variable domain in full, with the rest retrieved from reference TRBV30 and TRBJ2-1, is SQTIHQWPATLVQPVGSPLSLECTVEGTSNPNLYWYRQAAGRGLQLLFYSVGIGQISSEVPQNLSASRPQDRQFILSSKKLLLSDSGFYLCAFSRAPSGDEQFFGPGTRLTVL.

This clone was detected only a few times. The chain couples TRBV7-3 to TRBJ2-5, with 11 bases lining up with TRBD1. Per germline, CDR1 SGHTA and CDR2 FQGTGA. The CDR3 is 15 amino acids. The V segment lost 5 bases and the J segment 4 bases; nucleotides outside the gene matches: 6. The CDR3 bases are TGTGCCAGCAGCCGAACCGGGACAGGGGGAGAGACCCAGTACTTC. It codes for CASSRTGTGGETQYF.

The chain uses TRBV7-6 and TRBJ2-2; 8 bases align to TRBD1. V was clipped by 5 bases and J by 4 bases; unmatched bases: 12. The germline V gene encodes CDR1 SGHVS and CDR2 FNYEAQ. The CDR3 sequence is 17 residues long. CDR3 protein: CASSPRTGTLGTGELFF. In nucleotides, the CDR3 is TGTGCCAGCAGCCCCCGGACAGGGACTCTTGGCACCGGGGAGCTGTTTTTT.

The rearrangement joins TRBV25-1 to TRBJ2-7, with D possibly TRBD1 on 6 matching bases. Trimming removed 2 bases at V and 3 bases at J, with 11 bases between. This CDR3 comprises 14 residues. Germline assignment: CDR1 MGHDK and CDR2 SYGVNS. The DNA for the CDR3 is TGTGCCAGCAGTGAAGAGGGGGTACACTACGAGCAGTACTTC. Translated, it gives CASSEEGVHYEQYF.

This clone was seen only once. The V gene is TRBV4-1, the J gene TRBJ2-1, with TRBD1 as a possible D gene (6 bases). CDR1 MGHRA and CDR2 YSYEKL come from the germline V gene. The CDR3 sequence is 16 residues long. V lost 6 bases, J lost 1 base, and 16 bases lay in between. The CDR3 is CASRGLRDTSYNEQFF. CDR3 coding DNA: TGCGCCAGCAGGGGGCTCCGGGACACGTCCTACAATGAGCAGTTCTTC.

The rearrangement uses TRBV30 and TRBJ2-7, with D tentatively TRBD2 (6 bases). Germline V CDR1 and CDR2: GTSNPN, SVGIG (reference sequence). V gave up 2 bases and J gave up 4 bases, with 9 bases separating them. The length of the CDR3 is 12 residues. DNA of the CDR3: TGTGCCTGGAGTTTGGCGGGGTACGAGCAGTACTTC. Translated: CAWSLAGYEQYF.

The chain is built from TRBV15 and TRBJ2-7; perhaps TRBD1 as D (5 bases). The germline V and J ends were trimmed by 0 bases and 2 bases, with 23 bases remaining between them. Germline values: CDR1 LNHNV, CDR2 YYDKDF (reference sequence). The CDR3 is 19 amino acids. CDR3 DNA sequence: TGTGCCACCAGCAGAGATTGGAAGGGGCTGGGAACAACCACCTACGAGCAGTACTTC. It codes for CATSRDWKGLGTTTYEQYF.

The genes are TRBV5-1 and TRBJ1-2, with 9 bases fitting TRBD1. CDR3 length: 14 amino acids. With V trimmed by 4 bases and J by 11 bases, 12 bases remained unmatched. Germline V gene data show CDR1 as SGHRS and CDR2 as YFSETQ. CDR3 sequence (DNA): TGCGCCAGCAGCCCAGGGGACAGGGCTGTTGGTTACACCTTC. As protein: CASSPGDRAVGYTF.

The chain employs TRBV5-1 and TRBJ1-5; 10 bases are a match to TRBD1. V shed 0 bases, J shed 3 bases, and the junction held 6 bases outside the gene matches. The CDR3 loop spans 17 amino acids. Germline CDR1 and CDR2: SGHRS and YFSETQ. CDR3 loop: CASSLGQGAGVNQPQHF. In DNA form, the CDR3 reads TGCGCCAGCAGCTTGGGACAGGGGGCTGGGGTCAATCAGCCCCAGCATTTT.